Each of the 8 T cell receptor beta chains below was sequenced from the same sample in a study of type 1 regulatory T cells. TCRdb re-derived calls from the reads in MiXCR, one entry per CDR3 protein. The table has approximately 100,000 distinct CDR3 sequences, 30% to 35% seen once. Sample: CD4+ T cells, either the whole sample or a sorted fraction (not recorded which). These receptor sequences come from a human donor in good health.

This clonotype has just a few counts. This sequence joins TRBV12-3 or TRBV12-4 and TRBJ2-7; TRBD1 aligns across 9 bases. J was trimmed by 5 bases and V by 5 bases; bases with no gene match: 10. This CDR3 is 15 amino acids long. As DNA, the CDR3 is TGTGCCAGCAGTCACACCCGGGACAGGGATCACGAGCAGTACTTC. Its protein product is CASSHTRDRDHEQYF.

The chain is built from TRBV3-1 and TRBJ2-7, with D unresolved. The CDR3 spans 16 residues. Germline-derived CDR1 and CDR2 are LGHDT and YNNKEL (reference sequence). V shed 1 base and J shed 7 bases, with 20 bases lying between them. The CDR3 sequence is CASSQGSEAPFGEQYF. DNA for the CDR3: TGTGCCAGCAGCCAAGGTTCCGAAGCGCCTTTCGGGGAGCAGTACTTC.

The V and J genes are TRBV5-1 and TRBJ2-1, with TRBD1 matching over 7 bases. Losses at the gene ends were 3 bases for V and 9 bases for J; bases not matched to a gene: 6. The CDR3 runs to 13 residues. The germline CDR1 and CDR2 sequences are SGHRS and YFSETQ. CDR3 loop: CASSSGQRTEQFF. CDR3 in DNA: TGCGCCAGCAGCTCGGGACAGAGGACTGAGCAGTTCTTC.

This clonotype showed up just a few times. The V and J genes are TRBV20-1 and TRBJ2-1, with TRBD2 matching over 7 bases. With 0 bases clipped from V and 9 bases from J, the junction kept 14 bases outside the gene matches. The CDR3 extends over 16 amino acids. CDR1 and CDR2 from the germline V gene are DFQATT and SNEGSKA (reference sequence). Here the CDR3 reads CSARDLRTSISGEQFF. Here the CDR3 DNA reads TGCAGTGCTAGAGATCTGAGGACTAGTATTAGCGGTGAGCAGTTCTTC.

This chain joins TRBV5-4 and TRBJ1-1; D is possibly TRBD1 (5 bases). The germline V gene has CDR1 SGHNT and CDR2 YYREEE (reference sequence). The CDR3 has 16 residues. V lost 4 bases and J lost 4, with 20 bases in between. CDR3 sequence reads: CASSPGGAMGGTEAFF. The CDR3 DNA sequence: TGTGCCAGCAGCCCCGGCGGGGCGATGGGCGGCACTGAAGCTTTCTTT.

Only a few counts were recorded for this clonotype. The rearrangement joins TRBV29-1 to TRBJ2-7; 12 bases agree with TRBD2. The CDR3 has 22 amino acids. Germline loops: CDR1 SQVTM, CDR2 ANQGSEA. The V and J ends lost 2 bases and 2 bases, in that order; junction bases with no gene match: 25. This chain's CDR3 is CSVEPGWNGTAFLAGGPYEQYF. The DNA for the CDR3 is TGCAGCGTTGAACCGGGGTGGAACGGGACGGCCTTCCTAGCGGGAGGGCCCTACGAGCAGTACTTC.

The table lists this clonotype with a few counts. The J gene is TRBJ2-7, the V gene TRBV6-2 or TRBV6-3; TRBD2 agrees at 12 bases. Germline V lookup: CDR1 MNHEY, CDR2 SVGEGT. V dropped 10 bases and J dropped 1; count of bases not matched to a gene: 5. The CDR3 length is 14 residues. CDR3 in DNA: TGTGCCACCTCACTAGCGGGAGGATCCTACGAGCAGTACTTC. Encoded protein: CATSLAGGSYEQYF.

The genes are TRBV7-9 and TRBJ1-2, with TRBD1 as a possible D gene (6 bases). This CDR3 comprises 13 residues. Deletions cut 1 base from V and 8 bases from J, with 11 bases between. Germline values: CDR1 SEHNR, CDR2 FQNEAQ (reference sequence). In DNA, the CDR3 is TGTGCCAGCAGCTTAGAAGGGGACACGGGCTACACCTTC. This sequence encodes CASSLEGDTGYTF.